This TCR beta chain derives from a study of blood T cell repertoires in COVID-19. Study-wide context: Italy, Spain and the United States were the sources of the convalescent and acute COVID-19 samples. From T cells, B-cell-depleted T cells, or PBMCs came the material, which was cDNA or gDNA.

In its sample, this clone was seen a few times. Original processing methods: From reference gene primer amplification, estimates of nucleated cell counts were derived. Assay used: immunoSEQ multiplex PCR; TCRdb lists only in-frame clones, some missing. V and J calls and clone size are those listed in that table; D and trimming were worked out from the DNA. The sample holds about 64,000 clones, around 90% seen once. The germline CDR1 and CDR2 sequences are SGHAT and FQNNGV. V was clipped by 3 bases and J by 6 bases; unmatched bases: 9. The CDR3 runs 15 residues. What was sequenced was peripheral blood. This clonotype was obtained from an elderly woman with active COVID-19. The V and J genes are TRBV11-2 and TRBJ2-3; 7 bases are a match to TRBD2. The CDR3 DNA reads TGTGCCAGCAGCTTCATTAAGGGGCGGGGGGATACGCAGTATTTT. The encoded protein is CASSFIKGRGDTQYF.